This TCR beta chain was recovered during a study of Ad26.COV2.S vaccination and SARS-CoV-2 variants. Produced via immunoSEQ multiplex PCR; TCRdb's table is partial and in-frame only. The data contain hundreds of thousands of clones, roughly 94% of them seen just once; the ten biggest clones take up about 3.9%. This CDR3 has 16 residues. The germline V gene encodes CDR1 MNHEY and CDR2 SVGAGI. Trimming left V 3 bases short and J 8 bases short, with 22 bases between. Here the sequenced sample was peripheral blood, taken after recovery from COVID-19. J is TRBJ1-2 and V is TRBV6-5; D gene ambiguous. The receptor's source is a human donor who had recovered from COVID-19. CDR3 region: CASSYSQASFLGGYTF. As DNA, the CDR3 is TGTGCCAGCAGTTATAGCCAGGCCTCGTTCTTGGGGGGCTACACCTTC.